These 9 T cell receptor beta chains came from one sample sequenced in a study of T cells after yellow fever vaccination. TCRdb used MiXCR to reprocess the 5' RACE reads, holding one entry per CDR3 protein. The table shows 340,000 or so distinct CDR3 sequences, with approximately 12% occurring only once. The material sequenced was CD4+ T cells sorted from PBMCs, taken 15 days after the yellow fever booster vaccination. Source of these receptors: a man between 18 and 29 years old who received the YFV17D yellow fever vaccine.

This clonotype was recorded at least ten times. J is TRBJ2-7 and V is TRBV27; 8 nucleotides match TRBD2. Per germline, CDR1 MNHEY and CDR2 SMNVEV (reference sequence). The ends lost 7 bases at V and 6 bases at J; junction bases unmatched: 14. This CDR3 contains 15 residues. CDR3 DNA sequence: TGTGCCAGCATCTCGCGGGGGACGGGAGGGCCCGAGCAGTACGTC. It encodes CASISRGTGGPEQYV.

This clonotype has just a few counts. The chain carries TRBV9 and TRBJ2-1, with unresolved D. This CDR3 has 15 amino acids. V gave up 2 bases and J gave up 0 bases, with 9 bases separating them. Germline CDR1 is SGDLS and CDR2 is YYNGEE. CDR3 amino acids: CASSVSDRSYNEQFF. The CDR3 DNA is TGTGCCAGCAGCGTTTCGGACCGCTCCTACAATGAGCAGTTCTTC. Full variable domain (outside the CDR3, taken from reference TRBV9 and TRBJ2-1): DSGVTQTPKHLITATGQRVTLRCSPRSGDLSVYWYQQSLDQGLQFLIQYYNGEERAKGNILERFSAQQFPDLHSELNLSSLELGDSALYFCASSVSDRSYNEQFFGPGTRLTVL.

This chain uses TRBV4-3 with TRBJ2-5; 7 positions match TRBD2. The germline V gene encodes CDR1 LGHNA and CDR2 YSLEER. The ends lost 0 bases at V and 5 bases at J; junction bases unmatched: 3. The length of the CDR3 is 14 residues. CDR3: CASSQDSGGETQYF. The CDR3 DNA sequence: TGCGCCAGCAGCCAAGACTCCGGGGGGGAGACCCAGTACTTC.

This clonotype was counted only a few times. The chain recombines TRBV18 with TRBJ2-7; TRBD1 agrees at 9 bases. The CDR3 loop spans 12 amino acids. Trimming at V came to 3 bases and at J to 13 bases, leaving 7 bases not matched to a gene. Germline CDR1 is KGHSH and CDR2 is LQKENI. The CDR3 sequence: CASSPAGTGLYV. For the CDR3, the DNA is TGTGCCAGCTCACCTGCCGGGACAGGGCTTTACGTC.

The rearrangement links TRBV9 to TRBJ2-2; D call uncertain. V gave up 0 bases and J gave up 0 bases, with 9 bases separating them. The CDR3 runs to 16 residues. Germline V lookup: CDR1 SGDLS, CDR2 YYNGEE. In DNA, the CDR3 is TGTGCCAGCAGCGTAGCTGAGGACGCGAACACCGGGGAGCTGTTTTTT. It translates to CASSVAEDANTGELFF.

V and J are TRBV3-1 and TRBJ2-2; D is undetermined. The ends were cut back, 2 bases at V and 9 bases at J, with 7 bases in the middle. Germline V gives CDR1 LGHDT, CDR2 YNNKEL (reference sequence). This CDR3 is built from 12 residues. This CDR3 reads CASSQLGRELFF. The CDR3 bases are TGTGCCAGCAGCCAATTAGGGAGGGAGCTGTTTTTT.

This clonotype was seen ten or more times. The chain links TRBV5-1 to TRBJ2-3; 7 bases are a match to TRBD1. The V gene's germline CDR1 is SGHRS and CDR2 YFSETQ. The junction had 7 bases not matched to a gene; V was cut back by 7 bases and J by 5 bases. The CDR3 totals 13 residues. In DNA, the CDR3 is TGCGCCAGCGCGAGGGGGCCGGAAGATACGCAGTATTTT. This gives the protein CASARGPEDTQYF.

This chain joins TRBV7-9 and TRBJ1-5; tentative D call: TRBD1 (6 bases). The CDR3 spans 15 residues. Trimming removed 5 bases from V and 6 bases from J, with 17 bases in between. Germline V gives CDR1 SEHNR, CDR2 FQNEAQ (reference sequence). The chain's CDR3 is CASSLSEGGIQPQHF. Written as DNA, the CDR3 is TGTGCCAGCAGCCTTAGTGAGGGGGGGATTCAGCCCCAGCATTTT.

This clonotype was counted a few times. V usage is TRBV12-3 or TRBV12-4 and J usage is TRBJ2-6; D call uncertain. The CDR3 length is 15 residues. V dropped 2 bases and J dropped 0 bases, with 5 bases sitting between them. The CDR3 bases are TGTGCCAGCAGTTTAAGCGCCTCTGGGGCCAACGTCCTGACTTTC. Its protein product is CASSLSASGANVLTF.